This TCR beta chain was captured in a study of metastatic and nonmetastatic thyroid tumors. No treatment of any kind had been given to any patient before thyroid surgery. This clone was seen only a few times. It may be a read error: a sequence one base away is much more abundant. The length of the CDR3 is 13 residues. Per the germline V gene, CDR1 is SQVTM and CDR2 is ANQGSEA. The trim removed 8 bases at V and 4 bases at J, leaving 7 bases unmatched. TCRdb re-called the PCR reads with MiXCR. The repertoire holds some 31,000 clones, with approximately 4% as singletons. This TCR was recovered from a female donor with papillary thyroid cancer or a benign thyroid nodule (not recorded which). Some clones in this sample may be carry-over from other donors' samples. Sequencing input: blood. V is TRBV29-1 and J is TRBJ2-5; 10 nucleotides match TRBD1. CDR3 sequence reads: CSCRQGARETQYF. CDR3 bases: TGCAGCTGCCGACAGGGGGCAAGAGAGACCCAGTACTTC.